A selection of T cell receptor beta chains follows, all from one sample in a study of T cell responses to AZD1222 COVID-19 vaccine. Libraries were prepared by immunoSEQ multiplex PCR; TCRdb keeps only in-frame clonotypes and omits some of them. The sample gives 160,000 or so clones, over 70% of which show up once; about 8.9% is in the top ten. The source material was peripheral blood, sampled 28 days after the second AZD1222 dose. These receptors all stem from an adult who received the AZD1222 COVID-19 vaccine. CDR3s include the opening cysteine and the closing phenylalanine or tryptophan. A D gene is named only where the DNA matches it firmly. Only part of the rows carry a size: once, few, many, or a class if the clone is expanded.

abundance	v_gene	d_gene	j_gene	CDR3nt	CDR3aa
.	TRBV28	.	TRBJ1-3	TGTGCCAGCAGTCTGCGGATACGAAACACCATATATTTT	CASSLRIRNTIYF
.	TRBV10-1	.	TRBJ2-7	TGCGCCAGCAGTGAAAGCGAGCAGTACTTC	CASSESEQYF
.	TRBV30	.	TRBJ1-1	TGTGCCTGGCAGCGGCAGAGAATGAACACTGAAGCTTTCTTT	CAWQRQRMNTEAFF
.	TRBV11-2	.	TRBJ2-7	TGTGCCAGCAGCCCGGCGGGGTACGAGCAGTACTTC	CASSPAGYEQYF
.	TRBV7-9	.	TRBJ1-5	TGTGCCAGCAGCTTTTTTGAGCAGCCCCAGCATTTT	CASSFFEQPQHF
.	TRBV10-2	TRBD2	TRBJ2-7	TGCGCCACACACGCGGGGGGGCGGGGGTCCTACGAGCAGTACTTC	CATHAGGRGSYEQYF
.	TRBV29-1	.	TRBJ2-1	TGCAGCGTTGCGGTGGACAGCCGGAATGAGCAGTTCTTC	CSVAVDSRNEQFF
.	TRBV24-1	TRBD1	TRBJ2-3	TGTGCCACCAGTGATTTAGGGACAGGCAGCACAGATACGCAGTATTTT	CATSDLGTGSTDTQYF
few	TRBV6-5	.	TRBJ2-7	TGTGCCAGCAGTTCCCTGAACTACGAGCAGTACTTC	CASSSLNYEQYF
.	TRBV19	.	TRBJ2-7	TGTGCCAGTAGTATAGGGGCAGGGGGACTCTACGAGCAGTACTTC	CASSIGAGGLYEQYF
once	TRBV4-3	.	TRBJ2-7	TGCGCCAGCAGCCAAGATGTAGGGGGCTACGAGCAGTACTTC	CASSQDVGGYEQYF
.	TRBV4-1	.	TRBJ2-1	TGCGCCAGCAGCCAAGAGATGGGATTCTATCAGTTCTTC	CASSQEMGFYQFF
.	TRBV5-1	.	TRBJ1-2	TGCGCCAGCAGCTTGGAGGGTCCCGGTGGCTACACCTTC	CASSLEGPGGYTF
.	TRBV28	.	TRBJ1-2	TGTGCCAGCAGGCGCCTGGGGCAGGGAGGCTATGGCTACACCTTC	CASRRLGQGGYGYTF
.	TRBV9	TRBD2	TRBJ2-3	TGTGCCAGCAGCGGATCCGGGACTACCCACACAGATACGCAGTATTTT	CASSGSGTTHTDTQYF
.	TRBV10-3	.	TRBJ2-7	TGTGCCATCAGTGAGTCTACGACAGGGAGGCCCTACGAGCAGTACTTC	CAISESTTGRPYEQYF
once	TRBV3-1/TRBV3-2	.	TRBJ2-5	TGTGCCAGCAGCCAACCGACGACTAATTCACAAGAGACCCAGTACTTC	CASSQPTTNSQETQYF
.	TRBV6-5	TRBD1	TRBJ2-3	TGTGCCAGCAGTCGACAGGGGATAACAGATACGCAGTATTTT	CASSRQGITDTQYF